The present entry profiles one T cell receptor beta chain with its context. Method: immunoSEQ multiplex PCR; TCRdb's copy keeps in-frame clones and lacks some. The data contain a few hundred thousand clones, about 80% of them singletons. In Seattle, patients joined the study during active infection and were tracked longitudinally. This record comes from a study of blood T cell repertoires in COVID-19. The sequencing sample was made of peripheral blood. The receptor was derived from a person aged 65 to 85 with COVID-19, enrolled during active disease.

As DNA, the CDR3 is TGCGCCAGCAGTATAGGGAGGGGAGTATCCTACGAGCAGTACTTC. It specifies CASSIGRGVSYEQYF. The gene calls are TRBV4-1 and TRBJ2-7; 7 nucleotides match TRBD2. Germline V gene data show CDR1 as MGHRA and CDR2 as YSYEKL. The CDR3 covers 15 residues. J lost 1 base, V lost 6 bases, and 9 bases had no gene match.